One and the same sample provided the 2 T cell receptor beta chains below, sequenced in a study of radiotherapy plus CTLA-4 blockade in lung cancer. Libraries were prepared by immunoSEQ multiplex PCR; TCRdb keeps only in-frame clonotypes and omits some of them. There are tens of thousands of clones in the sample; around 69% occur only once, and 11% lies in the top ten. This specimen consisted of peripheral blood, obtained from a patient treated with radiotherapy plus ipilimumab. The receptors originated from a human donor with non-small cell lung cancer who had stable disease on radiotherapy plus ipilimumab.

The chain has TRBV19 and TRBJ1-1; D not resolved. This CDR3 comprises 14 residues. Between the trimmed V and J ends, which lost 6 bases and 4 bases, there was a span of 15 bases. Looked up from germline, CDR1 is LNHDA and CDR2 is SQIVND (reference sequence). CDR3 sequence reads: CASRPQVDGTEAFF. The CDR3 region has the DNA TGTGCCAGTAGGCCCCAGGTTGATGGCACTGAAGCTTTCTTT.

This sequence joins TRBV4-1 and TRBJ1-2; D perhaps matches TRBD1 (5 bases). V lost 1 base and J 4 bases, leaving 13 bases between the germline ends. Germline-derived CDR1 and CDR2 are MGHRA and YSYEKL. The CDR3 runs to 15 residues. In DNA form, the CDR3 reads TGCGCCAGCAGCCAAGGTGGGGCCCTTAGCTATGGCTACACCTTC. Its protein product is CASSQGGALSYGYTF.